The source of this T cell receptor beta chain is a study of blood T cell repertoires in COVID-19. Whole-study context: Sites in the United States, Italy and Spain provided acute and convalescent COVID-19 samples. PBMCs, B-cell-depleted T cells, or T cells were the source of the cDNA or gDNA that made up the material.

CDR1 and CDR2 from the germline V gene are MNHNY and SVGAGI (reference sequence). V was clipped by 2 bases and J by 2 bases; unmatched bases: 2. The CDR3 is 14 residues long. In the authors' methods: Nucleated cell number was recorded as an estimate derived from reference gene primer amplification. Libraries were prepared by immunoSEQ multiplex PCR; TCRdb keeps only in-frame clonotypes and omits some of them. D and trimming were read from the DNA, whereas the V and J calls and clone size are those reported in that table. The table includes about 200,000 clones, approximately 81% detected once. This clone came up a few times.

The sequencing input was peripheral blood. This sequence originates from a woman aged 80 or over with acute or convalescent COVID-19. The chain links TRBV6-6 to TRBJ2-7; 8 bases agree with TRBD2. This chain's CDR3 is CASSYKLAAYEQYF. CDR3 bases: TGTGCCAGCAGTTACAAACTAGCGGCCTACGAGCAGTACTTC.